This T cell receptor beta chain originates from a study of T cell repertoires in cytomegalovirus infection. Background on the study: The public TCR beta signatures pointed to both CMV infection and matching HLA type.

Via MiXCR, TCRdb re-called the reads, giving one row per CDR3 protein. The sample lists 290,000 or so distinct CDR3 sequences, 9.6% occurring once. The table lists this clonotype with many counts. The CDR3 loop spans 12 amino acids. Germline V gene data show CDR1 as MDHEN and CDR2 as SYDVKM. Trimming pared 4 bases from V and 5 bases from J, leaving 9 bases between. The chain couples TRBV28 to TRBJ2-7, with D tentatively TRBD2 (5 bases). This clonotype was sampled from a human donor in good health (CMV status not recorded). Some clones in this sample may be carry-over from other donors' samples. Sequenced: PBMCs. The CDR3 loop reads CASSSGEHEQYF. The CDR3 nucleotides are TGTGCCAGCAGTTCTGGGGAGCACGAGCAGTACTTC.